These 25 T cell receptor beta chains originate from one sample sequenced in a study of T cells in Graves' hyperthyroidism and ophthalmopathy. TCR beta CDR3 sequences were amplified from RNA transcripts. HTBI primers were the set used in a first-round RT-PCR of the TCR CDR3. TCRdb redid the calling of the multiplex PCR reads with MiXCR, one entry per CDR3 protein. The sample includes a few hundred thousand distinct CDR3 sequences, about 13% of them seen just once. The sequenced material came from blood. The source is a woman aged 35 to 49 with Graves' ophthalmopathy.

Many counts were recorded for this clonotype. The chain recombines TRBV6-1 with TRBJ2-2, with 8 bases fitting TRBD2. The CDR3 consists of 15 residues. The V gene's germline CDR1 is MNHNS and CDR2 SASEGT. Trimming took 6 bases from V and 2 from J; bases not matched to a gene: 5. The CDR3 region is CASRLAGSNTGELFF. In nucleotides, the CDR3 is TGTGCCAGCAGATTAGCGGGGTCAAACACCGGGGAGCTGTTTTTT.

A few counts support this clonotype. The rearrangement joins TRBV2 to TRBJ1-2; 8 nucleotides agree with TRBD1. Germline CDR1 SNHLY, CDR2 FYNNEI. The CDR3 contains 16 residues. V lost 7 bases, J lost 2 bases, and 12 bases stayed unmatched. The CDR3 coding sequence is TGTGCCAGCAAAAGAGAAGGAGACAGGGGCAACTATGGCTACACCTTC. Protein: CASKREGDRGNYGYTF.

A few counts support this clonotype. This CDR3 reads CASSSQGTNEKLFF. CDR3 nucleotides: TGTGCCAGCAGCTCACAGGGAACTAATGAAAAACTGTTTTTT. This chain uses TRBV6-1 with TRBJ1-4; D perhaps matches TRBD1 (6 bases). CDR1 and CDR2 from the germline V gene are MNHNS and SASEGT. The CDR3 spans 14 residues. V gave up 6 bases and J gave up 1 base, with 9 bases separating them.

This clonotype was picked up many times. This chain connects TRBV28 to TRBJ1-1; no clear D gene. This CDR3 contains 13 residues. The V gene's germline CDR1 is MDHEN and CDR2 SYDVKM. V dropped 6 bases and J dropped 0 bases, with 8 bases sitting between them. The CDR3 DNA reads as TGTGCCAGCAGCTTCAGCATGAACACTGAAGCTTTCTTT. It encodes CASSFSMNTEAFF.

This clonotype was detected ten times or more. The rearrangement links TRBV5-1 to TRBJ2-1; TRBD2 matches at 8 bases. The junction had 7 bases not matched to a gene; V was cut back by 0 bases and J by 8 bases. CDR1 and CDR2 (germline): SGHRS, YFSETQ. This CDR3 has 15 residues. The CDR3 DNA sequence: TGCGCCAGCAGCTTGGGGAGTAGCGGGGAGTATGAGCAGTTCTTC. Amino acid sequence: CASSLGSSGEYEQFF. Full variable domain (outside the CDR3, taken from reference TRBV5-1 and TRBJ2-1): KAGVTQTPRYLIKTRGQQVTLSCSPISGHRSVSWYQQTPGQGLQFLFEYFSETQRNKGNFPGRFSGRQFSNSRSEMNVSTLELGDSALYLCASSLGSSGEYEQFFGPGTRLTVL.

This clonotype came up many times. The rearrangement links TRBV20-1 to TRBJ1-1, with 7 positions matching TRBD1. The CDR3 covers 13 residues. V shed 6 bases and J 4 bases; nucleotides not matched to a gene: 8. Per the germline V gene, CDR1 is DFQATT and CDR2 is SNEGSKA (reference sequence). The CDR3 loop reads CSAASDRTTEAFF. CDR3 nucleotides: TGCAGTGCGGCATCGGACAGGACCACTGAAGCTTTCTTT.

This clonotype was found many times. V usage is TRBV2 and J usage is TRBJ2-2; 7 bases agree with TRBD1. Germline V CDR1 and CDR2: SNHLY, FYNNEI. With V trimmed by 2 bases and J by 0 bases, 0 bases remained unmatched. CDR3 length: 15 amino acids. Here the CDR3 reads CASSEQGANTGELFF. The CDR3 nucleotides are TGTGCCAGCAGTGAACAGGGGGCGAACACCGGGGAGCTGTTTTTT.

This clonotype was found many times. V usage is TRBV3-1 and J usage is TRBJ1-5; no clear D. Per the germline V gene, CDR1 is LGHDT and CDR2 is YNNKEL (reference sequence). The CDR3 runs to 13 residues. The V and J ends lost 4 bases and 6 bases respectively, with 10 bases between them. The CDR3 coding sequence is TGTGCCAGCAGCCCCACAGTCAGTCAGCCCCAGCATTTT. Translation: CASSPTVSQPQHF.

This clonotype was picked up many times. The chain has TRBV3-1 and TRBJ1-2; unclear D gene. Trimming took off 0 bases at V and 3 bases at J, with 5 bases between the two ends. The CDR3 contains 13 residues. CDR1 and CDR2 (germline): LGHDT, YNNKEL (reference sequence). The CDR3 reads CASSQDRDYGYTF. DNA of the CDR3: TGTGCCAGCAGCCAAGATAGGGACTATGGCTACACCTTC.

The V and J genes are TRBV7-9 and TRBJ2-2, with D unresolved. The CDR3 extends over 12 amino acids. Germline CDR1 and CDR2: SEHNR and FQNEAQ (reference sequence). Trimming took off 3 bases at V and 7 bases at J, with 6 bases between the two ends. CDR3: CASSLMSGELFF. Here the CDR3 DNA reads TGTGCCAGCAGCTTGATGAGCGGGGAGCTGTTTTTT.

Here the CDR3 reads CASRKSGIGSYEQYF. In DNA form, the CDR3 reads TGTGCCAGCAGAAAGAGCGGGATAGGCTCCTACGAGCAGTACTTC. V and J are TRBV3-1 and TRBJ2-7; 7 nucleotides line up with TRBD2. V dropped 6 bases and J dropped 0; count of bases not matched to a gene: 8. The CDR3 length is 15 residues. Germline CDR1 reads LGHDT; CDR2 reads YNNKEL (reference sequence).

The V call is TRBV4-2, the J call TRBJ1-2; 9 bases are a match to TRBD1. CDR3 size: 16 residues. The V gene's germline CDR1 is LGHNA and CDR2 YNFKEQ. V shed 1 base, J shed 2 bases, and the junction held 5 bases outside the gene matches. The CDR3 coding sequence is TGTGCCAGCAGCCAAGCAGCGGGACAGGGAAACTATGGCTACACCTTC. Translation gives CASSQAAGQGNYGYTF.

This clonotype has at least ten counts. V and J are TRBV12-3 or TRBV12-4 and TRBJ2-2; no definite D call. This CDR3 spans 16 amino acids. Trimming shortened V by 5 bases and J by 3 bases, and 16 bases separated the two germline ends. The CDR3 DNA is TGTGCCAGCAGTAGGGTGACCGGGTTTGACACCGGGGAGCTGTTTTTT. Its translation is CASSRVTGFDTGELFF.

This clonotype was observed at least ten times. This chain joins TRBV2 and TRBJ2-7; no firm D call. CDR1 is SNHLY and CDR2 is FYNNEI in the germline V gene. The germline V and J ends were trimmed by 10 bases and 4 bases, with 20 bases remaining between them. The CDR3 has 14 amino acids. CDR3 sequence reads: CAISDIVFGYEQYF. The DNA of the CDR3 is TGTGCCATCTCGGATATAGTGTTCGGTTACGAGCAGTACTTC.

In this sample, this clonotype turned up many times. This chain's CDR3 is CASSQPGQGAGDEQFF. In DNA form, the CDR3 reads TGTGCCAGCAGCCAACCGGGACAGGGGGCAGGTGATGAGCAGTTCTTC. The V call is TRBV7-8, the J call TRBJ2-1, with 12 positions matching TRBD1. Germline V gene data show CDR1 as SGHVS and CDR2 as FQNEAQ. The CDR3 has 16 amino acids. The trim removed 5 bases at V and 8 bases at J, leaving 10 bases unmatched.

This clonotype was observed at least ten times. The chain employs TRBV19 and TRBJ1-2; no clear D gene. Germline CDR1 is LNHDA and CDR2 is SQIVND (reference sequence). Deletions cut 6 bases from V and 8 bases from J, with 16 bases between. The CDR3 length is 13 residues. CDR3 protein: CASSSNPSGGYTF. As DNA, the CDR3 is TGTGCCAGTAGCTCCAATCCCAGCGGGGGCTACACCTTC.

The chain employs TRBV20-1 and TRBJ1-5, with TRBD1 matching over 7 bases. The CDR3 sequence is 15 residues long. The V segment lost 5 bases and the J segment 4 bases; nucleotides outside the gene matches: 11. Germline CDR1 reads DFQATT; CDR2 reads SNEGSKA (reference sequence). CDR3: CSAETGDRLNQPQHF. CDR3 in DNA: TGCAGTGCTGAAACAGGGGATCGGCTGAATCAGCCCCAGCATTTT.

This clonotype was observed at least ten times. The CDR3 DNA reads as TGTGCCAGCAGTGGGGTCAGGGGTAATGAAAAACTGTTTTTT. Translation gives CASSGVRGNEKLFF. The genes are TRBV2 and TRBJ1-4; a weak D match, TRBD1 (6 bases). The germline gives CDR1 SNHLY, CDR2 FYNNEI. V was cut by 4 bases and J by 4 bases, with 10 bases left in between. This CDR3 is built from 14 residues.

This chain links TRBV4-1 with TRBJ1-5, with D hard to call. Germline loops: CDR1 MGHRA, CDR2 YSYEKL. The CDR3 has 15 residues. Trimming shortened V by 1 base and J by 9 bases, and 16 bases separated the two germline ends. In DNA, the CDR3 is TGCGCCAGCAGCCAAGGAGAAGGGAGTCTCCGGCCCCAGCATTTT. Translating gives CASSQGEGSLRPQHF.

With regard to this clonotype: Because the CDR3's place on the DNA is in doubt, the DNA is left out and the CDR3 is given as listed by TCRdb. The chain is built from TRBV3-1 and TRBJ2-7; TRBD1, as called in the table, went unchecked against the DNA. The CDR3 has 15 residues if both end residues are counted. Germline lookup yields CDR1 LGHDT and CDR2 YNNKEL (reference sequence). CDR3 sequence reads: CASSGQGRNPYEQYF.

This clonotype has at least ten counts. The chain carries TRBV11-3 and TRBJ2-7, with D possibly being TRBD1 (5 bases). V gave up 2 bases and J gave up 0 bases, with 11 bases separating them. The CDR3 is made up of 15 amino acids. Germline CDR1 SGHNT, CDR2 YENEEA. CDR3 sequence: CASSLILDNSYEQYF. CDR3 nucleotides: TGTGCCAGCAGCTTAATTCTGGACAACTCCTACGAGCAGTACTTC.

Comments on this clonotype: An end of the junction does not agree with germline; a read error may underlie this. This rearrangement joins TRBV10-3 to TRBJ2-5; the D gene is possibly TRBD1 (5 bases). Germline CDR1 ENHRY, CDR2 SYGVKD. The CDR3 consists of 14 residues. CDR3 nucleotide sequence: TGTGCCAGCAGTAATGGGGCAGTTAGAGAGACCCAGTACTTC. It translates to CASSNGAVRETQYF.

This clonotype has at least ten counts. The V and J genes are TRBV27 and TRBJ2-7; TRBD1 agrees at 9 bases. V gave up 4 bases and J gave up 2 bases; unmatched junction bases: 9. The length of the CDR3 is 16 residues. Germline CDR1 reads MNHEY; CDR2 reads SMNVEV (reference sequence). CDR3 nucleotides: TGTGCCAGCAGTTCGCTCTACCGGGACAGGGCCTACGAGCAGTACTTC. Translated: CASSSLYRDRAYEQYF.

This clonotype showed up many times. V and J are TRBV2 and TRBJ2-3; maybe TRBD1 (6 bases). V lost 3 bases and J 2 bases, leaving 9 bases between the germline ends. This CDR3 spans 14 amino acids. Germline V CDR1 and CDR2: SNHLY, FYNNEI. The DNA of the CDR3 is TGTGCCAGCAGTGAGGGACAAGTCACAGATACGCAGTATTTT. Protein sequence: CASSEGQVTDTQYF.

This clonotype was counted between two and nine times. The chain couples TRBV7-2 to TRBJ2-7; 10 nucleotides match TRBD1. The CDR3 is 16 residues long. V dropped 1 base and J dropped 4; count of bases not matched to a gene: 7. Germline V CDR1 and CDR2: SGHTA, FQGNSA. In DNA form, the CDR3 reads TGTGCCAGCAGCTTAGTAGGGGGACAGGGGAGTTACGAGCAGTACTTC. Encoded protein: CASSLVGGQGSYEQYF.